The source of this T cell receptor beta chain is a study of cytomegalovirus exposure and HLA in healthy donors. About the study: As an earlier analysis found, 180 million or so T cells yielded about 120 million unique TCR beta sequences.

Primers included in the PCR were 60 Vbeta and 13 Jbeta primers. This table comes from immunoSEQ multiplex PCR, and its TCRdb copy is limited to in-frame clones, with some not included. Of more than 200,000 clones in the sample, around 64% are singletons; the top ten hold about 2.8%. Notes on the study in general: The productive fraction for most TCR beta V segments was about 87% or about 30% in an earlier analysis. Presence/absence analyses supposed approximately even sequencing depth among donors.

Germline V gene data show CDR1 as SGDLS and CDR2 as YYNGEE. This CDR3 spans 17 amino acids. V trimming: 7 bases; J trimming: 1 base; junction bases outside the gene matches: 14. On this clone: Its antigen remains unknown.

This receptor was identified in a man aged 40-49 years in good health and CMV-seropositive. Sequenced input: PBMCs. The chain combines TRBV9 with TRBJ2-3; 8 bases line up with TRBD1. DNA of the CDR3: TGTGCCAGCTCCGTCCAGGGGGCGGTCGATGGCACAGATACGCAGTATTTT. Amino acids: CASSVQGAVDGTDTQYF. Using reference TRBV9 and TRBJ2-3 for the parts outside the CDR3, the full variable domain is DSGVTQTPKHLITATGQRVTLRCSPRSGDLSVYWYQQSLDQGLQFLIQYYNGEERAKGNILERFSAQQFPDLHSELNLSSLELGDSALYFCASSVQGAVDGTDTQYFGPGTRLTVL.